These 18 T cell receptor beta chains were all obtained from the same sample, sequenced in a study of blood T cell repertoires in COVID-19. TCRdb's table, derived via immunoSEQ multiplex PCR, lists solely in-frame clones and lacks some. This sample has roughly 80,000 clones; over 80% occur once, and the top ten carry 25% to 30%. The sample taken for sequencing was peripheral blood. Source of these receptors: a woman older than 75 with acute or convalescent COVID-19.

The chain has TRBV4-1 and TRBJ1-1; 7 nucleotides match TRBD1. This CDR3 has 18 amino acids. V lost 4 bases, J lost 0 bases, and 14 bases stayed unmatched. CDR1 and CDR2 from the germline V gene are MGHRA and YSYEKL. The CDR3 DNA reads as TGCGCCAGCAGCCTCCGAGTGGGGACAGAACTGATGAACACTGAAGCTTTCTTT. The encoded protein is CASSLRVGTELMNTEAFF.

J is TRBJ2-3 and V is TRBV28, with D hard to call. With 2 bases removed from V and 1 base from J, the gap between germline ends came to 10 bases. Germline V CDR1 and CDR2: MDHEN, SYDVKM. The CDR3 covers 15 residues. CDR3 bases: TGTGCCAGCAGTTTAGGTGCGGTACGCACAGATACGCAGTATTTT. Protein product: CASSLGAVRTDTQYF.

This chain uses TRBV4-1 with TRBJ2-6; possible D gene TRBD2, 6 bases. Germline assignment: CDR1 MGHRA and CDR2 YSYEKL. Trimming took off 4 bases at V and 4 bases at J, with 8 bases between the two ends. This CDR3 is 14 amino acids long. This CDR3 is CASSPAGGANVLTF. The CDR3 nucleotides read TGCGCCAGCAGCCCCGCGGGGGGGGCCAACGTCCTGACTTTC.

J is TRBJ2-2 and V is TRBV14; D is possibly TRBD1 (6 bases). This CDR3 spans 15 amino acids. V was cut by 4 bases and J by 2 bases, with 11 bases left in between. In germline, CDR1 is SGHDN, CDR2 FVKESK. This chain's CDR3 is CASSRQVTNTGELFF. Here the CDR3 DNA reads TGTGCCAGCAGCCGACAGGTTACTAACACCGGGGAGCTGTTTTTT.

This chain's CDR3 is CASSLSERTSLEFF. The CDR3 DNA reads TGCGCCAGCAGCTTGTCTGAGAGAACGAGCTTGGAGTTCTTC. The rearrangement links TRBV5-1 to TRBJ2-1; D remains unclear. Germline CDR1 and CDR2: SGHRS and YFSETQ. The V gene lost 1 base and the J gene lost 14 bases, with 19 bases spanning the gap. This CDR3 has 14 residues. The variable domain in full, completed from reference TRBV5-1 and TRBJ2-1, reads KAGVTQTPRYLIKTRGQQVTLSCSPISGHRSVSWYQQTPGQGLQFLFEYFSETQRNKGNFPGRFSGRQFSNSRSEMNVSTLELGDSALYLCASSLSERTSLEFFGPGTRLTVL.

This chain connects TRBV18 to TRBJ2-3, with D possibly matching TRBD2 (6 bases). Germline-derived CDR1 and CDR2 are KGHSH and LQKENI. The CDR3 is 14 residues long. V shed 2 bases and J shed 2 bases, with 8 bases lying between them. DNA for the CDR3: TGTGCCAGCTCACCATGGGGGGTCACAGATACGCAGTATTTT. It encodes CASSPWGVTDTQYF.

CDR3 DNA sequence: TGCGCCAGCAGCTTTACAGGGCTACAGGAAAAACTGTTTTTT. It specifies CASSFTGLQEKLFF. The rearrangement links TRBV5-1 to TRBJ1-4, with D maybe TRBD1 (6 bases). The CDR3 has 14 amino acids. Germline CDR1 reads SGHRS; CDR2 reads YFSETQ. V was clipped by 2 bases and J by 8 bases, with 13 bases between them.

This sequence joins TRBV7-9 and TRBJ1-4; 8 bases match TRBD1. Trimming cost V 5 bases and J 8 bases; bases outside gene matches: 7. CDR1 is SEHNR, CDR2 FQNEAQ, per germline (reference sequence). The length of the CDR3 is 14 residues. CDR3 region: CASSLRTGSEKLFF. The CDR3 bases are TGTGCCAGCAGCCTACGGACAGGGAGCGAAAAACTGTTTTTT. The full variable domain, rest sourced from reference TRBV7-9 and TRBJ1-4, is DTGVSQNPRHKITKRGQNVTFRCDPISEHNRLYWYRQTLGQGPEFLTYFQNEAQLEKSRLLSDRFSAERPKGSFSTLEIQRTEQGDSAMYLCASSLRTGSEKLFFGSGTQLSVL.

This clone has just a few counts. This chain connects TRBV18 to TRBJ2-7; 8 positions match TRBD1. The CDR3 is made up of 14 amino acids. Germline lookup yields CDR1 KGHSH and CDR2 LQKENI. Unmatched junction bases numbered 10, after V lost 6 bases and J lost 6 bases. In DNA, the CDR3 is TGTGCCAGCTCCTACGGACAGGGAAAAGCCGAGCAGTACTTC. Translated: CASSYGQGKAEQYF.

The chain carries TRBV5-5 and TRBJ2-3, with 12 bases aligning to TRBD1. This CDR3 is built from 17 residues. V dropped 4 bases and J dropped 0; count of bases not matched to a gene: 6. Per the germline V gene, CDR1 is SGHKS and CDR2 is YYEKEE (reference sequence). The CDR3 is CASSGGTGGGSTDTQYF. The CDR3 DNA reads TGTGCCAGCAGCGGCGGGACAGGGGGCGGAAGCACAGATACGCAGTATTTT.

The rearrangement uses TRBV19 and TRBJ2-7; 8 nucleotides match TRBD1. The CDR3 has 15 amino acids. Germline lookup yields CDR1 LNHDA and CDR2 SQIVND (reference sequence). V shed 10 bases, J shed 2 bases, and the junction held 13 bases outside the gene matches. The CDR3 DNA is TGTGCCACTCAAGCCGACAGGGGCTATACCTACGAGCAGTACTTC. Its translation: CATQADRGYTYEQYF.

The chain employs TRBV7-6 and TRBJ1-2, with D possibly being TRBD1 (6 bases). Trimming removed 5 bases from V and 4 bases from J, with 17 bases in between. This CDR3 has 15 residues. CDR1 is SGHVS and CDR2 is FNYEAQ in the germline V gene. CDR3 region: CASSPTGTPSYGYTF. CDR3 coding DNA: TGTGCCAGCAGCCCTACAGGGACCCCTAGCTATGGCTACACCTTC.

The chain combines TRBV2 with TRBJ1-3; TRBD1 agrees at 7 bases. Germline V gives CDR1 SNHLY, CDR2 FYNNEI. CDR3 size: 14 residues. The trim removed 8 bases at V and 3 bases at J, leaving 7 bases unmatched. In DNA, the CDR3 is TGTGCCAGCGCTGAGGGGGCGAATGGAAACACCATATATTTT. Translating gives CASAEGANGNTIYF.

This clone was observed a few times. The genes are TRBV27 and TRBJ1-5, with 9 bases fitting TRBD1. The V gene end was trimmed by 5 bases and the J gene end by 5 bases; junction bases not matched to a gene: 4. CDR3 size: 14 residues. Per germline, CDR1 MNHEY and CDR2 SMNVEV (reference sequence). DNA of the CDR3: TGTGCCAGCAGTCTGGGACAGGGCTATCAGCCCCAGCATTTT. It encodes CASSLGQGYQPQHF.

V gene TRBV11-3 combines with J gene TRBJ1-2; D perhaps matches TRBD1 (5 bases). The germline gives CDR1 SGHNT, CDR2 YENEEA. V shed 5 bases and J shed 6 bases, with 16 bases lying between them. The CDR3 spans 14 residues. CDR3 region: CASSLLGGEDGYTF. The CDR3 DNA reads TGTGCCAGCAGCCTCCTCGGGGGGGAGGATGGCTACACCTTC.

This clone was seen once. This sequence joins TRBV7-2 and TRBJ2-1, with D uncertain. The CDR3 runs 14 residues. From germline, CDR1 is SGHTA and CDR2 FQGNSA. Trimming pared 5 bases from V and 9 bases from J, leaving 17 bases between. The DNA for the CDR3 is TGTGCCAGCAGCCCCGACTCCCCCGGCGGTGAGCAGTTCTTC. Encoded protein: CASSPDSPGGEQFF.

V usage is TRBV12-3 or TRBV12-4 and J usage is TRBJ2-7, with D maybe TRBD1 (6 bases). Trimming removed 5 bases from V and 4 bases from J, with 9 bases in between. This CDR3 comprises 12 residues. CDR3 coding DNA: TGTGCCAGCAGTCGTACAGGGTACGAGCAGTACTTC. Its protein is CASSRTGYEQYF.

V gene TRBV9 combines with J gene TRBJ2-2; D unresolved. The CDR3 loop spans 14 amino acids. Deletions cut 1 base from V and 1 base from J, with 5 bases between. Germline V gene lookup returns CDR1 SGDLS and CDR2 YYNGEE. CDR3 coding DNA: TGTGCCAGCAGCGTATGGCAGAACACCGGGGAGCTGTTTTTT. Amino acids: CASSVWQNTGELFF.